The 18 T cell receptor beta chains reported below all come from one sample, sequenced in a study of T cells after yellow fever vaccination. TCRdb redid the calling of the 5' RACE reads with MiXCR, one entry per CDR3 protein. Among 300,000 to 350,000 distinct CDR3 sequences listed, about 10% were seen once. The sequencing here drew on CD4+ T cells sorted from PBMCs, taken 45 days after the yellow fever booster vaccination. The receptors were gathered from a man between 18 and 35 years old who received the YFV17D yellow fever vaccine.

This clonotype was detected a few times. This chain connects TRBV20-1 to TRBJ2-6, with TRBD1 matching over 9 bases. V was pared by 4 bases and J by 4 bases, with 5 bases of the junction left unmatched. The CDR3 consists of 15 residues. In germline, CDR1 is DFQATT, CDR2 SNEGSKA (reference sequence). The CDR3 DNA reads as TGCAGTGCTACACAGGGGGCGTCCGGGGCCAACGTCCTGACTTTC. Translating gives CSATQGASGANVLTF.

This rearrangement joins TRBV20-1 to TRBJ2-3; 9 nucleotides agree with TRBD2. J was trimmed by 2 bases and V by 6 bases; bases with no gene match: 15. CDR3 length equals 17 residues. Germline CDR1 and CDR2: DFQATT and SNEGSKA (reference sequence). CDR3 sequence (DNA): TGCAGTGCGTCGGGTGCCGGGACTAGCTTCGTCACAGATACGCAGTATTTT. Translating gives CSASGAGTSFVTDTQYF.

The gene calls are TRBV5-1 and TRBJ2-7, with D possibly being TRBD1 (5 bases). The CDR3 sequence is 15 residues long. V was pared by 0 bases and J by 5 bases, with 15 bases between. The germline V gene has CDR1 SGHRS and CDR2 YFSETQ. This chain's CDR3 is CASSLEGRVKNEQYF. The DNA of the CDR3 is TGCGCCAGCAGCTTGGAGGGCAGGGTTAAGAACGAGCAGTACTTC.

The chain recombines TRBV6-1 with TRBJ2-1, with a tentative D call TRBD1 (5 bases). Trimming took 6 bases from V and 12 from J, leaving 24 bases between them. This CDR3 has 15 amino acids. Germline V gene data show CDR1 as MNHNS and CDR2 as SASEGT. The CDR3 DNA sequence: TGTGCCAGCAGCGTAATCCAGGGCCCCCCGTCCCTGCAGTTCTTC. Protein sequence: CASSVIQGPPSLQFF.

Remarks on this clonotype: With a much larger clone just one base away, this may be a read error. The conserved phenylalanine or tryptophan is not found at the CDR3 terminus, so this likely reflects a read error. The V and J genes are TRBV12-3 or TRBV12-4 and TRBJ2-5, with D unclear. CDR3 length: 13 amino acids. The V end lost 3 bases, the J end lost 5 bases, and 10 bases lay between the germline ends. For the CDR3, the DNA is TGTGCCAGCAGTTTCGGGCAGAGGGAGACCCAGTACCTC. This encodes CASSFGQRETQYL.

This clonotype has just a few counts. The chain joins TRBV4-3 to TRBJ2-5; 9 bases agree with TRBD2. V gave up 1 base and J gave up 0 bases; unmatched junction bases: 6. This CDR3 region has 17 residues. Germline V gene data show CDR1 as LGHNA and CDR2 as YSLEER. DNA for the CDR3: TGCGCCAGCAGCCAAGGGTTGGCTAGCGGGGACCAAGAGACCCAGTACTTC. This translates into CASSQGLASGDQETQYF.

This clonotype was seen only a few times. The chain uses TRBV2 and TRBJ2-1; D unresolved. CDR1 and CDR2 from the germline V gene are SNHLY and FYNNEI. This CDR3 is built from 12 residues. Trimming cost V 8 bases and J 10 bases, with 15 bases left between them. CDR3 amino acids: CASVADNVEQFF. The CDR3 region has the DNA TGTGCCAGCGTCGCCGATAACGTAGAGCAGTTCTTC.

The V call is TRBV12-3 or TRBV12-4, the J call TRBJ1-6; 7 nucleotides align to TRBD1. Germline trimming cut 4 bases from V and 3 bases from J; bases unmatched to any gene: 9. This CDR3 has 17 residues. This CDR3 reads CASSWGQLTNYNSPLHF. CDR3 DNA sequence: TGTGCCAGCAGTTGGGGACAGCTCACTAACTATAATTCACCCCTCCACTTT.

This clonotype was detected a few times. CDR3 in amino acids: CAWSVRQSNQPQHF. CDR3 DNA: TGTGCCTGGAGTGTACGACAGTCCAATCAGCCCCAGCATTTT. The V and J genes are TRBV30 and TRBJ1-5, with D maybe TRBD1 (5 bases). CDR3 size: 14 residues. Germline V gene data show CDR1 as GTSNPN and CDR2 as SVGIG (reference sequence). Trimming removed 0 bases from V and 3 bases from J, with 9 bases in between.

The chain couples TRBV5-1 to TRBJ1-4, with D unclear. CDR3 size: 14 residues. Trimming stripped 4 bases from V and 8 bases from J, with 15 bases between. Germline CDR1 SGHRS, CDR2 YFSETQ. The DNA for the CDR3 is TGCGCCAGCAGCCCCGGCCATATAAGAGAAAAACTGTTTTTT. Translated, it gives CASSPGHIREKLFF.

The V gene is TRBV20-1, the J gene TRBJ2-3, with D possibly matching TRBD2 (6 bases). With 2 bases removed from V and 4 bases from J, the gap between germline ends came to 10 bases. The CDR3 is 13 amino acids. Germline V lookup: CDR1 DFQATT, CDR2 SNEGSKA (reference sequence). CDR3 loop: CSARSGGADTQYF. CDR3 nucleotides: TGCAGTGCTAGAAGTGGAGGGGCAGATACGCAGTATTTT.

The gene calls are TRBV12-3 or TRBV12-4 and TRBJ1-2; tentatively, D is TRBD1 (5 bases). Trimming shortened V by 5 bases and J by 7 bases, and 17 bases separated the two germline ends. The CDR3 covers 14 residues. Here the CDR3 DNA reads TGTGCCAGCAGTCTTAACATGCAGGGACTTGGCTACACCTTC. Protein: CASSLNMQGLGYTF.

The sample holds many counts of this clonotype. The V and J genes are TRBV5-6 and TRBJ2-5; D not resolved. This CDR3 is 12 amino acids long. Trimming left V 4 bases short and J 7 bases short, with 11 bases between. Germline V gene data show CDR1 as SGHDT and CDR2 as YYEEEE. CDR3 nucleotide sequence: TGTGCCAGCAGCCCAACGGCCGGGACCCAGTACTTC. This encodes CASSPTAGTQYF.

This clonotype has more than one count but fewer than ten. V gene TRBV25-1 combines with J gene TRBJ1-2; 7 bases match TRBD1. Germline trimming cut 4 bases from V and 4 bases from J; bases unmatched to any gene: 3. CDR3 size: 13 residues. CDR1 and CDR2 from the germline V gene are MGHDK and SYGVNS. CDR3 loop: CASSGGTAYGYTF. In DNA form, the CDR3 reads TGTGCCAGCAGTGGGGGGACAGCCTATGGCTACACCTTC.

This clonotype was picked up a small number of times. V is TRBV20-1 and J is TRBJ2-7, with D possibly being TRBD1 (5 bases). V dropped 1 base and J dropped 4 bases, with 11 bases sitting between them. Germline V gives CDR1 DFQATT, CDR2 SNEGSKA (reference sequence). The CDR3 is 13 amino acids. Written as DNA, the CDR3 is TGCAGTGCTAGAGCCCCCAGGGCATACGAGCAGTACTTC. It translates to CSARAPRAYEQYF.

The J gene is TRBJ2-5, the V gene TRBV20-1, with 7 bases fitting TRBD2. Germline V gene sequence: CDR1 DFQATT, CDR2 SNEGSKA (reference sequence). There are 15 residues in the CDR3. J was trimmed by 1 base and V by 1 base; bases with no gene match: 6. CDR3 in DNA: TGCAGTGCTAGAGTACGACTAGCATTCCAAGAGACCCAGTACTTC. The encoded protein is CSARVRLAFQETQYF.

The J gene is TRBJ2-1, the V gene TRBV5-1; possibly TRBD2 for D (7 bases). The CDR3 has 14 amino acids. Germline CDR1 and CDR2: SGHRS and YFSETQ. V gave up 6 bases and J gave up 6 bases, with 16 bases separating them. DNA of the CDR3: TGCGCCAGCACCGAGGGGGGGCCCTCCAATGAGCAGTTCTTC. Its translation is CASTEGGPSNEQFF.

This clonotype was detected many times. This sequence joins TRBV29-1 and TRBJ2-5; TRBD2 matches at 7 bases. This CDR3 has 15 residues. The V gene end was trimmed by 4 bases and the J gene end by 4 bases; junction bases not matched to a gene: 12. Germline V gene sequence: CDR1 SQVTM, CDR2 ANQGSEA. The CDR3 spells CSVAFWGGTGETQYF. The CDR3 DNA reads as TGCAGCGTTGCTTTTTGGGGAGGGACCGGAGAGACCCAGTACTTC. Drawing the rest from reference TRBV29-1 and TRBJ2-5, the complete variable domain is SAVISQKPSRDICQRGTSLTIQCQVDSQVTMMFWYRQQPGQSLTLIATANQGSEATYESGFVIDKFPISRPNLTFSTLTVSNMSPEDSSIYLCSVAFWGGTGETQYFGPGTRLLVL.